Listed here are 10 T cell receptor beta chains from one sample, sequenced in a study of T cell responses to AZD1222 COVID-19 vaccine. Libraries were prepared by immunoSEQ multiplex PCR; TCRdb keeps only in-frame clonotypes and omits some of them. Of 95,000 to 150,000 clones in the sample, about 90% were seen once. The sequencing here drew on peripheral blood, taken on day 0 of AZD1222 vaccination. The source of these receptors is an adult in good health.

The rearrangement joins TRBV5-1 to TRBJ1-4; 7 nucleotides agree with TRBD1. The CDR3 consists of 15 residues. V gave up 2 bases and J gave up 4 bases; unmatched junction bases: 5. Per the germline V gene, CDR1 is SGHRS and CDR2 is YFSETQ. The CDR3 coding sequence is TGCGCCAGCAGCTTAGGACAGGCCGATAATGAAAAACTGTTTTTT. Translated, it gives CASSLGQADNEKLFF.

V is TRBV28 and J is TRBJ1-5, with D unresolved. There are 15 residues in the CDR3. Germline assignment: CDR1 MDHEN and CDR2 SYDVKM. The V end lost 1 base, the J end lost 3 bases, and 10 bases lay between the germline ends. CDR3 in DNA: TGTGCCAGCAGTTTATATTTCGGAGACAATCAGCCCCAGCATTTT. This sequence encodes CASSLYFGDNQPQHF.

CDR3 region: CASSRTGQTQETQYF. CDR3 coding DNA: TGTGCCAGCAGCCGAACGGGACAGACCCAAGAGACCCAGTACTTC. The V gene is TRBV7-3, the J gene TRBJ2-5; 7 bases fit TRBD1. This CDR3 region has 15 residues. Germline V gene data show CDR1 as SGHTA and CDR2 as FQGTGA. Unmatched junction bases numbered 7, after V lost 5 bases and J lost 1 base.

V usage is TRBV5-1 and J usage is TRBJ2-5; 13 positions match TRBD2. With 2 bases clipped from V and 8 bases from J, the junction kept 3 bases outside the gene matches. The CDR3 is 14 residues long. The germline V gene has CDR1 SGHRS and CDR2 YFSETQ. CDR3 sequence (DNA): TGCGCCAGCAGCTTTACTAGCGGGGGGGCAACCCAGTACTTC. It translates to CASSFTSGGATQYF.

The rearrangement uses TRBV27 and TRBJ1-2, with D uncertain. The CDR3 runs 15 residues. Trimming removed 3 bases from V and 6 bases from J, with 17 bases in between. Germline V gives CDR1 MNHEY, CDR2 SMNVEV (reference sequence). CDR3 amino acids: CASSLRAPGRNGYTF. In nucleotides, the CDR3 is TGTGCCAGCAGTTTGCGGGCCCCAGGACGGAATGGCTACACCTTC.

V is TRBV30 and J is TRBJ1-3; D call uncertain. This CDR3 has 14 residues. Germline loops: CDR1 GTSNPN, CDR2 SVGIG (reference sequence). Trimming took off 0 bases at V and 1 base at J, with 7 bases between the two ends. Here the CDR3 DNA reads TGTGCCTGGAGTGTATTGGTATCTGGAAACACCATATATTTT. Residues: CAWSVLVSGNTIYF.

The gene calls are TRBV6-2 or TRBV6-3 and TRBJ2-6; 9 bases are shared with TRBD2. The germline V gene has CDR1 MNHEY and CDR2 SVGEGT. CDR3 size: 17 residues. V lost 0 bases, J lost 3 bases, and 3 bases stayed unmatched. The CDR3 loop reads CASSYSFSGSGANVLTF. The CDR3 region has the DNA TGTGCCAGCAGTTACTCGTTTAGCGGGAGTGGGGCCAACGTCCTGACTTTC.

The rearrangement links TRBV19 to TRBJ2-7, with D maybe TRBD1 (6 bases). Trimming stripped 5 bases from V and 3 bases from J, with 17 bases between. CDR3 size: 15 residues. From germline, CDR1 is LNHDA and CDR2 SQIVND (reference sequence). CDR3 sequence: CASSPQGNEIYEQYF. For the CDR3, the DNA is TGTGCCAGTAGTCCCCAGGGGAACGAGATCTACGAGCAGTACTTC.

The CDR3 sequence: CASSHVGSNQPQHF. CDR3 nucleotides: TGCGCCAGCAGTCATGTCGGTAGCAATCAGCCCCAGCATTTT. The chain links TRBV23-1 to TRBJ1-5, with D unclear. TRBV23-1 is an ORF; its function is uncertain. Trimming removed 3 bases from V and 0 bases from J, with 6 bases in between. This CDR3 contains 14 residues.

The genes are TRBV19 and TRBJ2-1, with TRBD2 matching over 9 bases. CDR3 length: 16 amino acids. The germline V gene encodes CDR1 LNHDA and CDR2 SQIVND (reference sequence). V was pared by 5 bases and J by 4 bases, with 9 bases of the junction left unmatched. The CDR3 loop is CASSLYSGSPYNEQFF. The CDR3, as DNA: TGTGCCAGTAGTTTGTATAGCGGGAGTCCGTACAATGAGCAGTTCTTC. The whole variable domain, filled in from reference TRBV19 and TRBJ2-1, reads DGGITQSPKYLFRKEGQNVTLSCEQNLNHDAMYWYRQDPGQGLRLIYYSQIVNDFQKGDIAEGYSVSREKKESFPLTVTSAQKNPTAFYLCASSLYSGSPYNEQFFGPGTRLTVL.